The 16 T cell receptor beta chains below come from one sample, sequenced in a study of tumor-infiltrating lymphocytes in primary liver carcinoma. For each extraction, RNA and DNA were obtained together from about 20-30 mg of unsorted bulk tissue. cDNA specific to TCR beta was made from 500 ng of total RNA, with a constant-region primer employed for priming. Researchers made the TCR beta libraries by running three nested multiplex PCR rounds with slightly modified ARM-PCR. TRBV1-TRBV30 forward primers and a C-beta reverse primer were used in the first two PCR rounds, which each ran for 9 to 10 cycles. TCRdb reanalysed the multiplex PCR reads using MiXCR and keeps one entry per CDR3 protein. The table lists 100,000 to 150,000 distinct CDR3 sequences, 55% to 75% of them singletons, with approximately 8.9% in the top ten. The sequencing sample was made of liver tumor tissue from sampling region 3. Stated subset: tumor region T3, left-lateral pole. These receptors were taken from a woman in her fifties or sixties with primary liver carcinoma and hepatitis B virus infection.

This clonotype was counted at least ten times. The V and J genes are TRBV4-1 and TRBJ1-2; TRBD1 aligns across 7 bases. The CDR3 extends over 17 amino acids. The junction had 14 bases not matched to a gene; V was cut back by 0 bases and J by 7 bases. CDR1 is MGHRA and CDR2 is YSYEKL in the germline V gene. Here the CDR3 reads CASSQEMVKGAYSGYTF. CDR3 DNA sequence: TGCGCCAGCAGCCAAGAAATGGTGAAGGGGGCTTATAGTGGCTACACCTTC.

The CDR3 spells CASSFQRGSEAFF. CDR3 DNA sequence: TGTGCCAGCAGCTTTCAGAGGGGATCTGAAGCTTTCTTT. The rearrangement links TRBV6-4 to TRBJ1-1; maybe TRBD1 (5 bases). With 6 bases removed from V and 6 bases from J, the gap between germline ends came to 14 bases. Germline V CDR1 and CDR2: MRHNA, SNTAGT. The CDR3 runs to 13 residues.

This clonotype has ten or more counts. J is TRBJ2-6 and V is TRBV6-5; tentative D call: TRBD2 (6 bases). V shed 11 bases and J shed 0 bases, with 8 bases lying between them. CDR1 MNHEY and CDR2 SVGAGI come from the germline V gene. The CDR3 extends over 13 amino acids. In DNA, the CDR3 is TGTGCCGGAGGGACCTCTGGGGCCAACGTCCTGACTTTC. Translation: CAGGTSGANVLTF.

Regarding this clonotype: This may be a read error: a much more frequent sequence differs by one nucleotide. The V call is TRBV5-1, the J call TRBJ2-3, with TRBD2 matching over 12 bases. The CDR3 spans 15 residues. Trimming at V came to 5 bases and at J to 11 bases, leaving 12 bases not matched to a gene. The germline gives CDR1 SGHRS, CDR2 YFSETQ. The CDR3 loop is CASRTGTSGPGMQYF. DNA for the CDR3: TGCGCCAGCAGAACCGGGACTAGCGGGCCGGGTATGCAGTATTTT.

This clonotype came up many times. The chain employs TRBV4-2 and TRBJ1-2; D gene uncertain. The CDR3 covers 14 residues. Germline V lookup: CDR1 LGHNA, CDR2 YNFKEQ. Deletions cut 0 bases from V and 8 bases from J, with 13 bases between. CDR3 in DNA: TGTGCCAGCAGCCAAGAAACCGTGGAGGGCGGCTACACCTTC. Translation: CASSQETVEGGYTF.

As for this clonotype: An end of the junction differs from the germline gene, which may be a read error. V and J are TRBV20-1 and TRBJ1-6; D might be TRBD1 (6 bases). This CDR3 has 18 residues. The germline gives CDR1 DFQATT, CDR2 SNEGSKA (reference sequence). CDR3 loop: CSAILPRDKGISNSPLLF. Written as DNA, the CDR3 is TGCAGTGCTATTCTACCGCGGGACAAAGGGATTAGTAATTCACCCCTCCTCTTT.

At least ten counts were recorded for this clonotype. The chain joins TRBV30 to TRBJ2-2, with 8 bases that match TRBD1. V shed 5 bases, J shed 1 base, and the junction held 0 bases outside the gene matches. From germline, CDR1 is GTSNPN and CDR2 SVGIG (reference sequence). The CDR3 consists of 13 residues. The CDR3 is CAWGTGNTGELFF. The CDR3 coding sequence is TGTGCCTGGGGGACAGGGAACACCGGGGAGCTGTTTTTT.

This rearrangement joins TRBV7-9 to TRBJ1-1, with D maybe TRBD1 (6 bases). The germline V gene encodes CDR1 SEHNR and CDR2 FQNEAQ (reference sequence). CDR3 length: 15 amino acids. The V gene lost 5 bases and the J gene lost 4 bases, with 17 bases spanning the gap. The CDR3 loop is CASSGGVGGGTEAFF. CDR3 in DNA: TGTGCCAGCAGCGGAGGGGTAGGGGGAGGCACTGAAGCTTTCTTT.

The sample holds many counts of this clonotype. The V gene is TRBV5-4, the J gene TRBJ2-2; a possible D gene is TRBD1 (6 bases). V was pared by 4 bases and J by 1 base, with 8 bases between. CDR1 and CDR2 (germline): SGHNT, YYREEE (reference sequence). The CDR3 runs 14 residues. In DNA, the CDR3 is TGTGCCAGCAGCGGGGGACAGAACACCGGGGAGCTGTTTTTT. As protein: CASSGGQNTGELFF. Full variable domain (remainder filled in from reference TRBV5-4 and TRBJ2-2): ETGVTQSPTHLIKTRGQQVTLRCSSQSGHNTVSWYQQALGQGPQFIFQYYREEENGRGNFPPRFSGLQFPNYSSELNVNALELDDSALYLCASSGGQNTGELFFGEGSRLTVL.

Remarks on this clonotype: A read error may account for a junction end that differs from germline. This chain links TRBV11-2 with TRBJ2-2; D not resolved. The germline V gene has CDR1 SGHAT and CDR2 FQNNGV. There are 15 residues in the CDR3. The CDR3 reads CTSSQETQNIGELFF. The CDR3 bases are TGTACCAGCAGCCAAGAGACCCAGAACATCGGGGAGCTGTTTTTT.

For this clonotype: One end of the junction does not line up with germline, which may come from a read error. The chain employs TRBV11-2 and TRBJ2-7; tentatively, D is TRBD1 or TRBD2 (5 bases each). Germline loops: CDR1 SGHAT, CDR2 FQNNGV. The CDR3 runs 14 residues. CDR3 sequence reads: CASSIASGTYEQYF. In DNA, the CDR3 is TGTGCCAGCAGCATTGCCTCCGGGACCTATGAGCAGTACTTC.

With respect to this clonotype: A much larger clone lies one base from this, so it may be a read error. The gene calls are TRBV5-6 and TRBJ1-2; D possibly corresponds to TRBD1 (6 bases). This CDR3 has 15 residues. Germline lookup yields CDR1 SGHDT and CDR2 YYEEEE. CDR3 sequence reads: CASNLVGGLPDGYTF. As DNA, the CDR3 is TGTGCCAGCAACTTGGTCGGGGGGCTTCCGGACGGCTACACCTTC.

Worth noting for this clonotype: Compared with germline, one end of the junction differs, possibly owing to a read error. The chain links TRBV11-1 to TRBJ2-7; 10 bases match TRBD1. This CDR3 spans 13 amino acids. The germline gives CDR1 SGHAT, CDR2 FQDESV (reference sequence). The CDR3 reads CANSSDRGDGQYF. The CDR3 DNA follows: TGTGCCAACAGCTCGGACAGGGGGGACGGGCAGTACTTC.

The chain carries TRBV29-1 and TRBJ2-2; tentatively, D is TRBD2 (6 bases). Germline-derived CDR1 and CDR2 are SQVTM and ANQGSEA. This CDR3 contains 15 residues. The CDR3 sequence: CSAVGAGRRTGELFF. Written as DNA, the CDR3 is TGCAGTGCTGTCGGGGCGGGAAGAAGGACCGGGGAGCTGTTTTTT.

For this clonotype: The junction does not match germline at one end; this may be a read error. The rearrangement links TRBV11-2 to TRBJ2-7; D is uncertain. The CDR3 runs to 13 residues. The germline V gene encodes CDR1 SGHAT and CDR2 FQNNGV. CDR3 bases: TGTGCCAACAGCTTAGTAGTTGGGTCCGACCGTAACTTC. It translates to CANSLVVGSDRNF.

A remark on this clonotype: No conserved phenylalanine or tryptophan is present at the end of the CDR3, so a read error is the likely explanation. The chain recombines TRBV11-2 with TRBJ1-2, with D uncertain. V dropped 1 base and J dropped 8 bases, with 11 bases sitting between them. There are 13 residues in the CDR3. CDR1 is SGHAT and CDR2 is FQNNGV in the germline V gene. The CDR3 sequence is CASSLGIYLGYTS. Here the CDR3 DNA reads TGTGCCAGCAGCTTAGGCATATATCTAGGCTACACCTCC.